These T cell receptor beta chains were read from a single sample in a study of metastatic and nonmetastatic thyroid tumors. Via MiXCR, TCRdb re-called the PCR reads. This sample carries roughly 15,000 clones, less than 15% of them seen once, and the ten largest clones take more than 14%. Specimen: blood. These receptor sequences come from a female donor with papillary thyroid cancer or a benign thyroid nodule (not recorded which). Some clones in this sample may be carry-over from other donors' samples. Each CDR3 is given with its conserved first and last residue. Each record gives: CDR3 protein, CDR3 DNA, D gene, J gene, V gene, clone size. D genes are given only for firm matches. Size is stated for part of the rows, as once, few or many counts, or as a class when the clone is expanded.

CDR3aa: CSASAGRATEAFF; CDR3nt: TGCAGTGCTAGTGCGGGAAGGGCCACTGAAGCTTTCTTT; d_gene: NA; j_gene: TRBJ1-1; v_gene: TRBV20-1; abundance: many
CDR3aa: CSARDPRGGANEQFF; CDR3nt: TGCAGTGCTAGAGATCCCCGCGGGGGGGCCAATGAGCAGTTCTTC; d_gene: TRBD2; j_gene: TRBJ2-1; v_gene: TRBV20-1; abundance: many
CDR3aa: CASSAGDISGNTIYF; CDR3nt: TGTGCCAGCAGCGCAGGGGACATCTCTGGAAACACCATATATTTT; d_gene: NA; j_gene: TRBJ1-3; v_gene: TRBV11-3; abundance: many
CDR3aa: CASSPPGQRKETQYF; CDR3nt: TGTGCCAGCTCACCACCGGGACAGAGAAAAGAGACCCAGTACTTC; d_gene: TRBD1; j_gene: TRBJ2-5; v_gene: TRBV18; abundance: many
CDR3aa: CASGLAGGATDTQYF; CDR3nt: TGTGCTAGTGGTTTAGCGGGGGGGGCCACAGATACGCAGTATTTT; d_gene: TRBD2; j_gene: TRBJ2-3; v_gene: TRBV12-5; abundance: many
CDR3aa: CASSLGDRNEKLFF; CDR3nt: TGTGCCAGCAGCTTGGGGGACAGGAATGAAAAACTGTTTTTT; d_gene: TRBD1; j_gene: TRBJ1-4; v_gene: TRBV5-4; abundance: many
CDR3aa: CASSFLGTGNTESFF; CDR3nt: TGTGCCAGCAGTTTTTTGGGGACAGGGAACACTGAATCTTTCTTT; d_gene: TRBD1; j_gene: TRBJ1-1; v_gene: TRBV6-2/TRBV6-3; abundance: NA
CDR3aa: CSARSGTGRNQPQHF; CDR3nt: TGCAGTGCTCGATCCGGGACAGGGCGCAATCAGCCCCAGCATTTT; d_gene: TRBD1; j_gene: TRBJ1-5; v_gene: TRBV20-1; abundance: many
CDR3aa: CASSRSEQYF; CDR3nt: TGTGCCAGCAGTCGAAGCGAGCAGTACTTC; d_gene: NA; j_gene: TRBJ2-7; v_gene: TRBV2; abundance: many
CDR3aa: CASSNPQGGLLNSPLHF; CDR3nt: TGTGCCAGCAGTAACCCACAGGGAGGTCTCTTAAATTCACCCCTCCACTTT; d_gene: NA; j_gene: TRBJ1-6; v_gene: TRBV6-5; abundance: NA
CDR3aa: CSAVQGLGGYGYTF; CDR3nt: TGCAGTGCTGTCCAGGGCCTAGGTGGCTATGGCTACACCTTC; d_gene: NA; j_gene: TRBJ1-2; v_gene: TRBV20-1; abundance: many
CDR3aa: CASSYGTGEVNEQYF; CDR3nt: TGTGCCAGCAGTTATGGGACAGGGGAGGTCAACGAGCAGTACTTC; d_gene: TRBD1; j_gene: TRBJ2-7; v_gene: TRBV6-5; abundance: NA
CDR3aa: CASSPRMGTDTQYF; CDR3nt: TGTGCCAGCTCACCAAGGATGGGCACAGATACGCAGTATTTT; d_gene: NA; j_gene: TRBJ2-3; v_gene: TRBV18; abundance: many
CDR3aa: CSAILAGEETQYF; CDR3nt: TGCAGTGCTATTCTAGCGGGAGAAGAGACCCAGTACTTC; d_gene: TRBD2; j_gene: TRBJ2-5; v_gene: TRBV20-1; abundance: many
CDR3aa: CASSYRGNNQPQHF; CDR3nt: TGTGCCAGCAGTTACAGGGGGAACAATCAGCCCCAGCATTTT; d_gene: NA; j_gene: TRBJ1-5; v_gene: TRBV6-5; abundance: many
CDR3aa: CASSPAPRQTGVLLSGNTIYF; CDR3nt: TGTGCCAGCAGCCCGGCGCCTCGACAGACAGGGGTCTTACTCTCTGGAAACACCATATATTTT; d_gene: TRBD1; j_gene: TRBJ1-3; v_gene: TRBV4-2; abundance: NA
CDR3aa: CATSERPRPSGRDNEQFF; CDR3nt: TGTGCCACCAGTGAGCGACCGCGACCTAGCGGGAGGGACAATGAGCAGTTCTTC; d_gene: TRBD2; j_gene: TRBJ2-1; v_gene: TRBV24-1; abundance: many
CDR3aa: CAISDPRAGESTDTQYF; CDR3nt: TGTGCCATCAGTGACCCCCGAGCGGGGGAGAGCACAGATACGCAGTATTTT; d_gene: TRBD2; j_gene: TRBJ2-3; v_gene: TRBV10-3; abundance: medium-sized
CDR3aa: CASSVAGTEYGYTF; CDR3nt: TGTGCCAGCAGCGTAGCCGGGACAGAGTATGGCTACACCTTC; d_gene: TRBD1; j_gene: TRBJ1-2; v_gene: TRBV9; abundance: many
CDR3aa: CASSPPGRVNEQFF; CDR3nt: TGTGCCAGCAGTCCTCCGGGGAGAGTAAATGAGCAGTTCTTC; d_gene: NA; j_gene: TRBJ2-1; v_gene: TRBV25-1; abundance: medium-sized
CDR3aa: CASSQARDVAYEQYF; CDR3nt: TGTGCCAGCAGCCAAGCAAGGGATGTTGCCTACGAGCAGTACTTC; d_gene: NA; j_gene: TRBJ2-7; v_gene: TRBV3-1; abundance: many
CDR3aa: CASSQDGGSGANVLTF; CDR3nt: TGTGCCAGCAGCCAAGATGGGGGTTCCGGGGCCAACGTCCTGACTTTC; d_gene: NA; j_gene: TRBJ2-6; v_gene: TRBV3-1; abundance: many
CDR3aa: CSGGGQGDTQYF; CDR3nt: TGCAGCGGGGGGGGGCAGGGAGATACGCAGTATTTT; d_gene: NA; j_gene: TRBJ2-3; v_gene: TRBV29-1; abundance: many
CDR3aa: CATSTRLHYNEQFF; CDR3nt: TGTGCCACCAGCACCAGACTCCACTACAATGAGCAGTTCTTC; d_gene: NA; j_gene: TRBJ2-1; v_gene: TRBV15; abundance: many
CDR3aa: CASSLERGATYNEQFF; CDR3nt: TGTGCCAGCAGCTTGGAGCGGGGGGCGACCTACAATGAGCAGTTCTTC; d_gene: TRBD2; j_gene: TRBJ2-1; v_gene: TRBV11-2; abundance: many
CDR3aa: CASTTGVGGYTF; CDR3nt: TGCGCCAGCACTACAGGGGTAGGCGGCTACACCTTC; d_gene: TRBD1; j_gene: TRBJ1-2; v_gene: TRBV5-1; abundance: medium-sized
CDR3aa: CSARPPGMGVIEQFF; CDR3nt: TGCAGTGCTAGACCGCCGGGGATGGGGGTCATTGAGCAGTTCTTC; d_gene: NA; j_gene: TRBJ2-1; v_gene: TRBV20-1; abundance: many
CDR3aa: CSVESGVEETQYF; CDR3nt: TGCAGCGTTGAATCCGGGGTGGAAGAGACCCAGTACTTC; d_gene: NA; j_gene: TRBJ2-5; v_gene: TRBV29-1; abundance: many
CDR3aa: CSAKLPPQGDTQYF; CDR3nt: TGCAGTGCCAAACTCCCTCCACAGGGGGATACGCAGTATTTT; d_gene: TRBD1; j_gene: TRBJ2-3; v_gene: TRBV20-1; abundance: many
CDR3aa: CASSWTVNTEAFF; CDR3nt: TGTGCCAGCAGTTGGACAGTGAACACTGAAGCTTTCTTT; d_gene: NA; j_gene: TRBJ1-1; v_gene: TRBV12-3/TRBV12-4; abundance: many
CDR3aa: CAWKPQGSTDTQYF; CDR3nt: TGTGCCTGGAAGCCGCAGGGTAGCACAGATACGCAGTATTTT; d_gene: NA; j_gene: TRBJ2-3; v_gene: TRBV30; abundance: NA
CDR3aa: CSGGGFEQFF; CDR3nt: TGCAGCGGGGGGGGGTTCGAACAGTTCTTC; d_gene: TRBD2; j_gene: TRBJ2-1; v_gene: TRBV29-1; abundance: many
CDR3aa: CASSLDLASTDTQYF; CDR3nt: TGTGCCAGCAGCTTAGATCTAGCATCCACAGATACGCAGTATTTT; d_gene: NA; j_gene: TRBJ2-3; v_gene: TRBV11-3; abundance: many
CDR3aa: CASSPRGEVAETQYF; CDR3nt: TGTGCCAGCAGCCCCCGGGGGGAGGTCGCGGAGACCCAGTACTTC; d_gene: TRBD2; j_gene: TRBJ2-5; v_gene: TRBV7-6; abundance: many
CDR3aa: CSAKGNYGYTF; CDR3nt: TGCAGTGCTAAAGGGAACTATGGCTACACCTTC; d_gene: NA; j_gene: TRBJ1-2; v_gene: TRBV20-1; abundance: many
CDR3aa: CASSFGSGNTIYF; CDR3nt: TGCGCCAGCAGCTTCGGGTCAGGAAACACCATATATTTT; d_gene: NA; j_gene: TRBJ1-3; v_gene: TRBV5-1; abundance: NA
CDR3aa: CASSMTWGSNQPQHF; CDR3nt: TGTGCCAGTAGTATGACTTGGGGCTCTAATCAGCCCCAGCATTTT; d_gene: NA; j_gene: TRBJ1-5; v_gene: TRBV19; abundance: many
CDR3aa: CSARGEGTRQFTYEQYF; CDR3nt: TGCAGTGCTAGAGGGGAGGGGACAAGACAATTTACCTACGAGCAGTACTTC; d_gene: NA; j_gene: TRBJ2-7; v_gene: TRBV20-1; abundance: many
CDR3aa: CASSSGGEQFF; CDR3nt: TGTGCCAGCAGCTCCGGTGGTGAGCAGTTCTTC; d_gene: NA; j_gene: TRBJ2-1; v_gene: TRBV7-6; abundance: medium-sized
CDR3aa: CSARGGINQPQHF; CDR3nt: TGCAGTGCCCGTGGGGGCATTAATCAGCCCCAGCATTTT; d_gene: NA; j_gene: TRBJ1-5; v_gene: TRBV20-1; abundance: many
CDR3aa: CASSRGGGTQNTEAFF; CDR3nt: TGTGCCAGCTCCAGGGGCGGGGGGACACAGAACACTGAAGCTTTCTTT; d_gene: NA; j_gene: TRBJ1-1; v_gene: TRBV11-3; abundance: many
CDR3aa: CESSLSSGNTIYF; CDR3nt: TGTGAAAGCAGTTTAAGCTCTGGAAACACCATATATTTT; d_gene: NA; j_gene: TRBJ1-3; v_gene: TRBV28; abundance: few
CDR3aa: CASSQVALGLADNEQFF; CDR3nt: TGCGCCAGCAGCCAAGTGGCGTTGGGACTAGCGGACAATGAGCAGTTCTTC; d_gene: TRBD2; j_gene: TRBJ2-1; v_gene: TRBV4-1; abundance: many
CDR3aa: CAISFKLGGAPYELYF; CDR3nt: TGTGCCATCAGCTTTAAGTTAGGGGGAGCCCCCTACGAGCTGTACTTC; d_gene: NA; j_gene: TRBJ2-7; v_gene: TRBV11-2; abundance: NA
CDR3aa: CASSVLAPPSSGEANFLTF; CDR3nt: TGCGCCAGCAGCGTCCTAGCGCCCCCTTCCTCTGGAGAGGCCAACTTCCTGACTTTC; d_gene: NA; j_gene: TRBJ2-6; v_gene: TRBV5-1; abundance: NA
CDR3aa: CASSSRATGTGQPQHF; CDR3nt: TGTGCCAGCAGCTCTCGAGCTACAGGTACTGGTCAGCCCCAGCATTTT; d_gene: NA; j_gene: TRBJ1-5; v_gene: TRBV5-6; abundance: many